The present T cell receptor beta chain was sequenced within a study of monozygotic twins with inflammatory bowel disease (dated by TCRdb to about 2019). Regarding the study in general: A total of 28 monozygotic twin pairs were included in the full study, comprising nine German pairs (four IBD-concordant, five IBD-discordant) and 19 IBD-discordant Danish pairs. Each individual had, on average, about 151 000 unique TCRalpha sequences and 181 000 unique TCRbeta sequences available for analysis. The search for disease-associated traits relied mainly on comparing IBD patients with their genetically identical healthy co-twins within discordant pairs. The study at large found these results: Different T cell subtypes could not be distinguished in the analysis. Compared with healthy twins, IBD patients had fewer clonotypes in common with other individuals, a difference most pronounced in patients showing signs of disease activity. Because patients were on differing immunosuppressive treatments, the repertoires may have picked up extra background noise and inter-individual variability. Repertoire similarity did not differ between concordant and discordant twins, possibly due to limited statistical power. No single strong signal or clonotype linked to IBD turned up in the results, so the idea that one exists was not supported. A decrease in TCRbeta repertoire diversity, as measured by inverse Simpson index, was observed in IBD patients compared with their healthy co-twins.

The CDR3 holds 16 amino acids from the cysteine to the phenylalanine. No DNA sequence is on record. The germline V gene sets CDR1 to MNHEY and CDR2 to SVGEGT. A roughly 2.5 ml peripheral blood sample was drawn into PAXgene tubes per donor and stored at -80°C. Without T cell sorting, total RNA was isolated from whole blood using the PAXgene blood miRNA kit on an automated QIAcube. Peripheral blood from monozygotic twin pairs who were concordant or discordant for inflammatory bowel disease underwent deep TCRalpha and TCRbeta repertoire profiling using unique molecular barcoding. Smoking habits were recorded for all twin pairs, with individuals classified as current, former or never smokers. Library creation used 5' RACE. Each TCR library was prepared from around 3,200 ng of total RNA. For each sample, cDNA was synthesized in eight separate reactions using SMARTScribe reverse transcriptase. During cDNA synthesis, template switching was used to introduce unique molecular identifiers that contained a 6-nucleotide sample barcode. Amplification of TCRalpha and TCRbeta cDNA involved two nested PCRs of roughly 16 and 10 cycles, and each PCR was followed by bead purification. Before amplification, cDNA was treated with uracil DNA-glycosylase and purified using the QIAquick PCR purification kit. In the second PCR, Illumina TruSeq-compatible adapters and sample-specific barcodes were added. Library quality and concentration were assessed using TapeStation and Qubit, and approximately 5 ng of each library was pooled. Pooled libraries were sequenced on an Illumina HiSeq2500 single-index Rapid Run with 2 x 100 bp reads and custom sequencing primers. As for the original processing: MiGEC version 1.2.6 was used for UMI-based consensus assembly to correct PCR and sequencing errors. MiXCR version 2.1.1 was used for V(D)J alignment, clonotype assembly and CDR3 extraction. Gene usage, clonotype sharing and MAIT/NKT TCR abundance were normalised by analysing the top 1000, 10 000 and 20 000 clonotypes per sample. Diversity was computed as the inverse Simpson index with the vegan R package after downsampling to 27 000 UMIs. Statistical testing used paired Mann-Whitney U tests on the discordant twin pairs and applied Benjamini-Hochberg correction for multiple testing. TCRdb reprocessed the public reads and reports one entry per CDR3 protein sequence, without DNA. The V and J calls here are based on TCRdb, not the publication. This sample's table lists around 380,000 distinct CDR3 sequences. The leading ten clones occupy under 3% of the sample.

Points on this clonotype: Its binding antigen is unknown.

Sequences were obtained from blood. This TCR was recovered from a human donor with ulcerative colitis or Crohn's disease, or a healthy co-twin of an affected twin (not recorded which). The chain links TRBV6-2 or TRBV6-3 with TRBJ2-7; the D gene TCRdb calls, TRBD2, cannot be checked with no DNA. The CDR3 reads CASSRPGLAGAYEQYF.